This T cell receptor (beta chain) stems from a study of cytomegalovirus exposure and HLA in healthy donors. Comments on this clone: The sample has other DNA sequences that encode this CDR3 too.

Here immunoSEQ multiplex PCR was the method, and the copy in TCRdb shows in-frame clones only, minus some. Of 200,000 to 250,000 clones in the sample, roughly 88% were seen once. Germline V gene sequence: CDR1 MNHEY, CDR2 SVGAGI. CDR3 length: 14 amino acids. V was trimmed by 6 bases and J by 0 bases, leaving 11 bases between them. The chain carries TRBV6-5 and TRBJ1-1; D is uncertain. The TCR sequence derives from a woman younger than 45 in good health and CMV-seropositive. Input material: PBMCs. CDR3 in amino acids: CASSSPGLNTEAFF. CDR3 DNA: TGTGCCAGCAGCTCCCCAGGTTTGAACACTGAAGCTTTCTTT.